This T cell receptor (beta chain) was recovered during a study of T cells in Graves' hyperthyroidism and ophthalmopathy. Overall study results and limits: Ophthalmopathy could be told apart from stable hyperthyroidism with a 13 V-J model. The model's output predicted ophthalmopathy at a median of 6.5 months prior to onset.

Amplification of TCR beta CDR3 regions was performed using RNA transcripts as template. The primer set for the first-round RT-PCR of the TCR CDR3 was HTBI. TCRdb recomputed calls from the multiplex PCR reads with MiXCR, one row per CDR3 protein. The sample lists 530,000 or so distinct CDR3 sequences, around 42% occurring once. V lost 3 bases and J 3 bases, leaving 23 bases between the germline ends. The CDR3 consists of 17 residues. Germline-derived CDR1 and CDR2 are DFQATT and SNEGSKA (reference sequence). Regarding this clonotype: Its specificity is not known.

Lactation, pregnancy, other autoimmune disease or uncontrolled infection excluded patients. Diagnostic assessment was based on clinical symptoms, serum thyroxine and TRAb, thyroid ultrasound and orbital computed tomography. Sequenced material: peripheral blood or thyroid tissue (not recorded which). This chain uses TRBV20-1 with TRBJ1-1, with D possibly TRBD1 on 5 matching bases. The clonotype was recovered from a young woman with Graves' hyperthyroidism. CDR3 sequence (DNA): TGCAGTGCTAGCGATCAGGACGCAGGGCTCGGGGACACTGAAGCTTTCTTT. Protein: CSASDQDAGLGDTEAFF.